This T cell receptor beta chain derives from a study of blood T cells in healthy people across ages. As for the study in general: About one barcoded beta molecule per two T cells was the capture yield of template switching.

On this clonotype itself: The antigen is unknown.

The V gene's germline CDR1 is DFQATT and CDR2 SNEGSKA (reference sequence). This CDR3 is 15 amino acids long. V lost 1 base and J lost 5; bases outside the gene matches: 5. Peripheral blood samples of around 9.8 milliliters were drawn from each donor. PCR was performed a second time for roughly 6 to 12 cycles using a sample-barcoded 5' primer and a J-beta primer mix. TCRdb called the 5' RACE reads again in MiXCR, with one record for every CDR3 protein. The data contain 750,000 to 950,000 distinct CDR3 sequences, about 53% of them singletons. The study's findings and limits: Age advanced and TCR beta diversity per million T cells fell, roughly linearly.

The clonotype comes from a man aged 80 or over in good health. This chain joins TRBV20-1 and TRBJ1-6; the match to TRBD1 covers 7 bases. The material sequenced was blood. In nucleotides, the CDR3 is TGCAGTGCTAGAGCCCCGGGACAGCATAATTCACCCCTCCACTTT. It encodes CSARAPGQHNSPLHF.